This TCR beta chain stems from a study of identical twins. The study's findings and limits: In cord blood, abundant beta clonotypes had fewer insertions; memory showed no trend. Invariant T cells like MAIT and iNKT could partly confound the zero-insertion analyses. Researchers reported weaker excess twin sharing in beta out-of-frame sequences.

Trimming took off 3 bases at V and 0 bases at J, with 13 bases between the two ends. This CDR3 has 16 amino acids. CDR1 is KGHDR, CDR2 SFDVKD, per germline. This clonotype has a handful of counts. Its matching antigen is unknown. TCRdb recomputed calls from the 5' RACE reads with MiXCR, one row per CDR3 protein. The sample comprises approximately 350,000 distinct CDR3 sequences, around an eighth of which are singletons, and 7.2% rests with the top ten. In addition, the sample was reused for a study of yellow fever vaccine responses in identical twins. Per that study: The authors reported partly convergent, partly personalized vaccine responses in identical twins.

This TCR derives from a woman between 18 and 29 years old in good health. The genes are TRBV24-1 and TRBJ2-5, with a possible D match to TRBD2 (5 bases). Input material: CD8+ T cells sorted from blood. The DNA of the CDR3 is TGTGCCACCAGTGATAGGGTTGGCGGGTACCAAGAGACCCAGTACTTC. Its protein is CATSDRVGGYQETQYF.